The T cell receptor beta chain described here comes from a study of T-cell reconstitution after alpha-beta-depleted transplantation in children. It was with unique molecular identifiers that the TCRbeta library was prepared. TCRdb reprocessed the PCR reads with MiXCR, giving one entry per CDR3 protein. The sample consists of some 500,000 distinct CDR3 sequences, about 17% of them appearing once. Losses at the gene ends were 4 bases for V and 4 bases for J; bases not matched to a gene: 9. The CDR3 runs 16 residues. In germline, CDR1 is SGHAT, CDR2 FQNNGV. This chain joins TRBV11-2 and TRBJ2-1; 8 bases align to TRBD2. The sequence was collected from a human donor who donated a stem cell graft to a child with acute lymphoblastic leukemia. The source was PBMCs from the stem cell graft donor, collected from the stem cell graft. The CDR3 DNA reads as TGTGCCAGCAGCTCGCCGACGACTAGCGCATACAATGAGCAGTTCTTC. Translated, it gives CASSSPTTSAYNEQFF.